The 6 T cell receptor beta chains presented below share a single source sample, sequenced in a study of regulatory T cells in long-lasting Graves disease. As to time point: newly diagnosed GD, antithyroid drugs for less than 3 months. The TCR library used RNA extracted from PBMCs. Both iRepertoire HTBI primers and Arm-PCR of CDR3 regions were used to build the TCR beta libraries. TCRdb re-called the multiplex PCR reads through MiXCR, storing one row per CDR3 protein. The table includes 500,000 or so distinct CDR3 sequences, about 16% detected once. This same sample was also taken into another study, of T cells in Graves' hyperthyroidism and ophthalmopathy.

Specimen: peripheral blood mononuclear cells (PBMCs), collected at new diagnosis, from a patient treated with antithyroid drugs. These receptors were taken from a woman aged 35 to 59 with Graves disease.

The sample holds many counts of this clonotype. The rearrangement links TRBV2 to TRBJ2-7; TRBD1 agrees at 8 bases. Germline assignment: CDR1 SNHLY and CDR2 FYNNEI. The V and J ends lost 6 bases and 5 bases, in that order; junction bases with no gene match: 6. CDR3 length: 13 amino acids. The CDR3 loop reads CASRRTGQDEQYF. CDR3 nucleotides: TGTGCCAGCAGGAGGACAGGGCAGGACGAGCAGTACTTC.

This clonotype has at least ten counts. The J gene is TRBJ2-7, the V gene TRBV2; D is possibly TRBD1 (6 bases). This CDR3 contains 14 residues. Looked up from germline, CDR1 is SNHLY and CDR2 is FYNNEI. V gave up 6 bases and J gave up 6 bases, with 18 bases separating them. The chain's CDR3 is CASREQGGRVEQYF. Written as DNA, the CDR3 is TGTGCCAGCAGGGAACAGGGTGGCCGGGTCGAGCAGTACTTC. The variable domain in full, completed from reference TRBV2 and TRBJ2-7, reads EPEVTQTPSHQVTQMGQEVILRCVPISNHLYFYWYRQILGQKVEFLVSFYNNEISEKSEIFDDQFSVERPDGSNFTLKIRSTKLEDSAMYFCASREQGGRVEQYFGPGTRLTVT.

This clonotype showed up many times. This chain joins TRBV20-1 and TRBJ2-7; D could derive from TRBD1 or TRBD2 (5 bases each). Germline V CDR1 and CDR2: DFQATT, SNEGSKA (reference sequence). The CDR3 has 13 amino acids. V lost 3 bases to trimming and J lost 2 bases, with 11 bases between them. The CDR3 DNA reads TGCAGTGCTAGGGTCGGGGACGCCTACGAGCAGTACTTC. Protein: CSARVGDAYEQYF.

CDR3 amino acids: CASSLWGEIYNEQFF. The CDR3, as DNA: TGTGCCAGCAGCTTGTGGGGGGAGATCTACAATGAGCAGTTCTTC. This rearrangement joins TRBV7-3 to TRBJ2-1; maybe TRBD2 (6 bases). This CDR3 contains 15 residues. V was cut by 3 bases and J by 3 bases, with 12 bases left in between. Germline assignment: CDR1 SGHTA and CDR2 FQGTGA.

This clonotype was recorded many times. The CDR3 spells CASSLGGSGGTQYF. In DNA form, the CDR3 reads TGTGCCAGCAGCTTAGGGGGAAGCGGCGGTACGCAGTATTTT. The chain carries TRBV7-3 and TRBJ2-3, with D tentatively TRBD1 or TRBD2 (5 bases each). Germline CDR1 is SGHTA and CDR2 is FQGTGA. The CDR3 contains 14 residues. Trimming pared 2 bases from V and 8 bases from J, leaving 14 bases between.

This clonotype was observed many times. This sequence joins TRBV2 and TRBJ2-7; 9 bases match TRBD1. The CDR3 runs to 13 residues. Germline V gene data show CDR1 as SNHLY and CDR2 as FYNNEI. V shed 9 bases and J 7 bases; nucleotides not matched to a gene: 10. In nucleotides, the CDR3 is TGTGCCAGAGCCGGGACAGGGACGGGAGAGCAGTACTTC. Translation: CARAGTGTGEQYF.